This T cell receptor beta chain was obtained from a study of shared clonotypes between healthy human individuals. As regards this clone: The same CDR3 arises from other DNA sequences in this sample as well.

Method: immunoSEQ multiplex PCR; TCRdb's copy keeps in-frame clones and lacks some. The sample shows about 2 million clones, around 95% of them seen only once. Material: naive CD4+ T cells sorted from blood. Subset of the sample: CD45RA+ positively selected. This clonotype was sampled from a man between 18 and 35 years old in good health.

This CDR3 is CASSVAGQGNTEAFF. CDR3 DNA: TGTGCCAGCAGCGTAGCGGGTCAGGGGAACACTGAAGCTTTCTTT. The V call is TRBV9, the J call TRBJ1-1, with TRBD1 as a possible D gene (5 bases). Trimming removed 0 bases at V and 1 base at J, with 10 bases between. Germline V gene lookup returns CDR1 SGDLS and CDR2 YYNGEE. The CDR3 is 15 amino acids.